The present T cell receptor (beta chain) was sequenced within a study of T cell changes during pregnancy in multiple sclerosis. TCRdb keeps only in-frame clones here, not all; method: immunoSEQ multiplex PCR. The sample shows some 41,000 clones, 90% to 95% of them seen only once. This clone has only one observation. The V end lost 7 bases, the J end lost 0 bases, and 12 bases lay between the germline ends. The CDR3 contains 14 residues. Germline CDR1 reads LNHDA; CDR2 reads SQIVND (reference sequence). The sequence was collected from a female donor with multiple sclerosis, enrolled in a pregnancy study. The chain joins TRBV19 to TRBJ1-1, with TRBD1 as a possible D gene (5 bases). The input for sequencing was CD8+ T cells from peripheral blood mononuclear cells, taken in the third trimester of pregnancy. The CDR3 region is CASTSQDLNTEAFF. The CDR3 DNA follows: TGTGCCAGTACTTCACAGGACCTGAACACTGAAGCTTTCTTT.